The 5 T cell receptor beta chains below were found in one sample sequenced in a study of CD8+CD57+ T cells in acquired aplastic anemia. Profiles of TCR beta VDJ and CDR3 were generated from a genomic DNA template. TCRdb redid the calling of the reads with MiXCR, one entry per CDR3 protein. The sample records roughly 180,000 distinct CDR3 sequences, about 64% being singletons. The sample was sorted CD4+, CD8+, or CD8+CD57+ T cells (not recorded which) from PBMCs. Receptors originate from a human donor with severe aplastic anemia or a healthy control (not recorded which).

This chain uses TRBV2 with TRBJ1-6, with unresolved D. This CDR3 region has 12 residues. Trimming pared 6 bases from V and 9 bases from J, leaving 9 bases between. Per the germline V gene, CDR1 is SNHLY and CDR2 is FYNNEI. The chain's CDR3 is CASRVQFSPLHF. In nucleotides, the CDR3 is TGTGCCAGCAGGGTTCAGTTTTCACCCCTCCACTTT.

The genes are TRBV20-1 and TRBJ1-6, with D hard to call. Germline V gives CDR1 DFQATT, CDR2 SNEGSKA (reference sequence). Trimming pared 5 bases from V and 7 bases from J, leaving 12 bases between. The CDR3 covers 13 residues. Here the CDR3 DNA reads TGCAGTGCTGAATGGCCGAGAAATTCACCCCTCCACTTT. The encoded protein is CSAEWPRNSPLHF.

This clonotype appeared a few times. The rearrangement uses TRBV6-4 and TRBJ2-7, with 7 bases lining up with TRBD2. In germline, CDR1 is MRHNA, CDR2 SNTAGT. V trimming: 0 bases; J trimming: 1 base; junction bases outside the gene matches: 3. This CDR3 has 15 amino acids. The CDR3 nucleotides are TGTGCCAGCAGTGACTCGGGCGGGAGTTCCTACGAGCAGTACTTC. It yields the protein CASSDSGGSSYEQYF.

This clonotype was seen a handful of times. Written as DNA, the CDR3 is TGCAGCGAGAGTCAGGGTGGTGGCTACACCTTC. This gives the protein CSESQGGGYTF. The rearrangement joins TRBV29-1 to TRBJ1-2, with TRBD1 as a possible D gene (5 bases). V was trimmed by 7 bases and J by 7 bases, leaving 13 bases between them. The germline V gene has CDR1 SQVTM and CDR2 ANQGSEA. The CDR3 length is 11 residues.

Turning to this clonotype: Given the absence of the conserved phenylalanine or tryptophan at the CDR3 end, a read error is likely. The DNA is omitted, as the CDR3 cannot be located on it reliably, and the CDR3 follows TCRdb's listing. The CDR3 here is CASSLALA. The chain is built from TRBV7-8 and TRBJ2-5. Germline V gene sequence: CDR1 SGHVS, CDR2 FQNEAQ. The CDR3 is 8 amino acids in total, end residues counted.